This passage covers 22 T cell receptor beta chains from one sample sequenced in a study of TIL therapy for anti-PD-1-resistant metastatic lung cancer. Sequencing used immunoSEQ v3. Sequencing used immunoSEQ multiplex PCR; TCRdb keeps in-frame clones, though not all of them. Here the sample spans 30,000 to 45,000 clones, more than 60% being singletons. Described time point: pre-treatment sample, taken before nivolumab and TIL therapy. The specimen was blood, collected at baseline. All receptors derive from a person between 25 and 79 years old with non-small cell lung cancer.

This sequence joins TRBV9 and TRBJ2-7; D call uncertain. This CDR3 is 12 amino acids long. Per germline, CDR1 SGDLS and CDR2 YYNGEE. V was trimmed by 4 bases and J by 0 bases, leaving 5 bases between them. CDR3 amino acids: CASSIFSYEQYF. The CDR3 region has the DNA TGTGCCAGCAGCATCTTCTCCTACGAGCAGTACTTC.

This clone was detected a few times. J is TRBJ1-5 and V is TRBV6-5; D is perhaps TRBD1 (6 bases). Germline CDR1 and CDR2: MNHEY and SVGAGI. V was cut by 4 bases and J by 7 bases, with 17 bases left in between. This CDR3 has 15 residues. The CDR3 DNA follows: TGTGCCAGCAGTTCCAAATGGGGGCTGTGGCAGCCCCAGCATTTT. Translated: CASSSKWGLWQPQHF.

V and J are TRBV5-4 and TRBJ1-2; 8 bases fit TRBD1. The length of the CDR3 is 16 residues. Germline lookup yields CDR1 SGHNT and CDR2 YYREEE (reference sequence). J lost 3 bases, V lost 4 bases, and 11 bases had no gene match. CDR3 sequence reads: CASSQGQGRLDYGYTF. The CDR3 DNA reads TGTGCCAGCAGCCAAGGACAGGGAAGGTTGGACTATGGCTACACCTTC. Using reference TRBV5-4 and TRBJ1-2 for the parts outside the CDR3, the full variable domain is ETGVTQSPTHLIKTRGQQVTLRCSSQSGHNTVSWYQQALGQGPQFIFQYYREEENGRGNFPPRFSGLQFPNYSSELNVNALELDDSALYLCASSQGQGRLDYGYTFGSGTRLTVV.

The chain has TRBV13 and TRBJ1-6, with D perhaps matching TRBD1 (6 bases). The germline V gene has CDR1 PRHDT and CDR2 FYEKMQ (reference sequence). There are 14 residues in the CDR3. Trimming took off 4 bases at V and 4 bases at J, with 8 bases between the two ends. For the CDR3, the DNA is TGTGCCAGCAGCTCTGGACAGTATAATTCACCCCTCCACTTT. Amino acid sequence: CASSSGQYNSPLHF.

The CDR3 DNA is TGTGCCAGCAGCCTCTACGGTTACGGGGCTGGAAACACCATATATTTT. Protein: CASSLYGYGAGNTIYF. J is TRBJ1-3 and V is TRBV9; D unclear. CDR1 and CDR2 (germline): SGDLS, YYNGEE. This CDR3 spans 16 amino acids. V was cut by 4 bases and J by 2 bases, with 16 bases left in between.

J is TRBJ2-1 and V is TRBV14, with 8 bases aligning to TRBD2. In germline, CDR1 is SGHDN, CDR2 FVKESK. The CDR3 is 15 residues long. V lost 0 bases and J lost 8; bases outside the gene matches: 6. The CDR3 DNA reads as TGTGCCAGCAGCCAAGAGGCGGGAGGTGGCGATGAGCAGTTCTTC. This translates into CASSQEAGGGDEQFF. Based on the CDR3 plus reference TRBV14 and TRBJ2-1, the full variable domain is EAGVTQFPSHSVIEKGQTVTLRCDPISGHDNLYWYRRVMGKEIKFLLHFVKESKQDESGMPNNRFLAERTGGTYSTLKVQPAELEDSGVYFCASSQEAGGGDEQFFGPGTRLTVL.

V is TRBV2 and J is TRBJ2-3, with unresolved D. V lost 11 bases and J lost 2, with 14 bases in between. Germline lookup yields CDR1 SNHLY and CDR2 FYNNEI. CDR3 length: 13 amino acids. Here the CDR3 reads CAWNTGTTDTQYF. CDR3 nucleotides: TGTGCCTGGAACACCGGCACCACAGATACGCAGTATTTT.

The gene calls are TRBV6-6 and TRBJ1-5; no clear D gene. Germline assignment: CDR1 MNHNY and CDR2 SVGAGI (reference sequence). V lost 6 bases, J lost 0 bases, and 6 bases lay in between. This CDR3 spans 13 amino acids. CDR3 bases: TGTGCCAGCAGCGATAGTAGCAATCAGCCCCAGCATTTT. It translates to CASSDSSNQPQHF.

The chain recombines TRBV6-6 with TRBJ2-1; tentative D call: TRBD1 (6 bases). Germline V gives CDR1 MNHNY, CDR2 SVGAGI (reference sequence). The ends were cut back, 5 bases at V and 8 bases at J, with 10 bases in the middle. The CDR3 covers 12 residues. The CDR3 DNA follows: TGTGCCAGCAGTATACAGGGTTATGAGCAGTTCTTC. As protein: CASSIQGYEQFF.

The chain links TRBV9 to TRBJ1-2, with 8 bases identical to TRBD1. With V trimmed by 2 bases and J by 8 bases, 8 bases remained unmatched. The CDR3 spans 14 residues. Germline values: CDR1 SGDLS, CDR2 YYNGEE. CDR3 DNA sequence: TGTGCCAGCAGCGTGGGACAGGTGACGGTCGGCTACACCTTC. Protein: CASSVGQVTVGYTF.

The rearrangement links TRBV5-1 to TRBJ1-1; 9 bases agree with TRBD1. The germline V gene encodes CDR1 SGHRS and CDR2 YFSETQ. V lost 4 bases and J lost 0; bases outside the gene matches: 13. The CDR3 runs to 18 residues. CDR3 sequence reads: CASSPRRDRVVMNTEAFF. The CDR3 nucleotides are TGCGCCAGCAGCCCACGCCGGGACAGGGTGGTTATGAACACTGAAGCTTTCTTT.

The chain couples TRBV7-9 to TRBJ1-3, with D maybe TRBD1 (5 bases). The CDR3 has 19 amino acids. Germline assignment: CDR1 SEHNR and CDR2 FQNEAQ (reference sequence). Between the trimmed V and J ends, which lost 1 base and 0 bases, there was a span of 19 bases. As DNA, the CDR3 is TGTGCCAGCAGCTTAGATTTGCGTGGGGTGGGGCTCTCTGGAAACACCATATATTTT. This sequence encodes CASSLDLRGVGLSGNTIYF.

Only one count was recorded for this clone. The chain recombines TRBV4-1 with TRBJ2-7; TRBD1 matches at 7 bases. Germline CDR1 reads MGHRA; CDR2 reads YSYEKL. This CDR3 spans 14 amino acids. The trim removed 8 bases at V and 1 base at J, leaving 8 bases unmatched. The CDR3 DNA reads as TGCGCCAGCTCTCATCCGACAGGGTCCTACGAGCAGTACTTC. Its translation: CASSHPTGSYEQYF.

This sequence joins TRBV9 and TRBJ2-1, with 8 nucleotides matching TRBD2. V lost 3 bases, J lost 8 bases, and 10 bases stayed unmatched. This CDR3 is built from 15 residues. Germline loops: CDR1 SGDLS, CDR2 YYNGEE. CDR3 nucleotides: TGTGCCAGCAGCGCGACGGGGGGGCCGTTCGATGAGCAGTTCTTC. Translation: CASSATGGPFDEQFF.

The V call is TRBV29-1, the J call TRBJ2-3, with 11 positions matching TRBD2. CDR3 length: 13 amino acids. Germline assignment: CDR1 SQVTM and CDR2 ANQGSEA. CDR3 sequence: CRGGLAVTDTQYF. The CDR3 DNA reads as TGCAGAGGGGGACTAGCGGTTACAGATACGCAGTATTTT.

This CDR3 is CASSSRQGSHEQYF. In DNA form, the CDR3 reads TGTGCCAGCAGCTCCAGACAGGGCAGCCACGAGCAGTACTTC. The gene calls are TRBV7-2 and TRBJ2-7; 7 bases map to TRBD1. The CDR3 is made up of 14 amino acids. J lost 5 bases, V lost 4 bases, and 8 bases had no gene match. Germline V gene sequence: CDR1 SGHTA, CDR2 FQGNSA. The whole variable domain, remainder taken from reference TRBV7-2 and TRBJ2-7, is GAGVSQSPSNKVTEKGKDVELRCDPISGHTALYWYRQSLGQGLEFLIYFQGNSAPDKSGLPSDRFSAERTGGSVSTLTIQRTQQEDSAVYLCASSSRQGSHEQYFGPGTRLTVT.

The gene calls are TRBV9 and TRBJ2-1; maybe TRBD2 (5 bases). Germline assignment: CDR1 SGDLS and CDR2 YYNGEE. V was shortened by 3 bases and J by 4 bases, with 11 bases between the two germline ends. The CDR3 has 14 residues. The CDR3 nucleotides read TGTGCCAGCAGCGGCACCGGGAAATACAATGAGCAGTTCTTC. Residues: CASSGTGKYNEQFF.

The chain recombines TRBV19 with TRBJ1-6, with a tentative D call TRBD1 (5 bases). The germline V gene has CDR1 LNHDA and CDR2 SQIVND (reference sequence). This CDR3 has 14 residues. Trimming shortened V by 6 bases and J by 8 bases, and 14 bases separated the two germline ends. CDR3 nucleotides: TGTGCCAGTAGATATACGACAGCCCATTCACCCCTCCACTTT. It codes for CASRYTTAHSPLHF.

The V gene is TRBV5-5, the J gene TRBJ2-5; perhaps TRBD1 as D (6 bases). This CDR3 region has 17 residues. Germline V gives CDR1 SGHKS, CDR2 YYEKEE (reference sequence). The V end was cut by 0 bases, the J end by 5 bases, with 20 bases between. The CDR3 here is CASSLVIGPRTVETQYF. The DNA for the CDR3 is TGTGCCAGCAGCTTGGTAATAGGGCCACGGACAGTGGAGACCCAGTACTTC.

J is TRBJ2-2 and V is TRBV4-2; 14 bases align to TRBD2. Losses at the gene ends were 4 bases for V and 1 base for J; bases not matched to a gene: 14. The CDR3 runs 21 residues. Germline-derived CDR1 and CDR2 are LGHNA and YNFKEQ. The CDR3 nucleotides are TGTGCCAGCAGCCCAAAGGGGGGCGGGACTAGCGGGAGTCGGAACACCGGGGAGCTGTTTTTT. As protein: CASSPKGGGTSGSRNTGELFF.

V usage is TRBV10-2 and J usage is TRBJ2-5, with D perhaps TRBD2 (5 bases). Germline V gives CDR1 WSHSY, CDR2 SAAADI. The CDR3 has 14 residues. V gave up 6 bases and J gave up 2 bases, with 13 bases separating them. The CDR3 is CASRGHGVQETQYF. The DNA of the CDR3 is TGCGCCAGCAGAGGTCACGGGGTACAAGAGACCCAGTACTTC.

The chain carries TRBV29-1 and TRBJ2-7; possible D gene TRBD2, 6 bases. This CDR3 is 13 amino acids long. Per the germline V gene, CDR1 is SQVTM and CDR2 is ANQGSEA. The ends were cut back, 2 bases at V and 5 bases at J, with 13 bases in the middle. The CDR3 protein is CSVETDGGNEQYF. DNA of the CDR3: TGCAGCGTTGAAACTGATGGAGGGAACGAGCAGTACTTC.